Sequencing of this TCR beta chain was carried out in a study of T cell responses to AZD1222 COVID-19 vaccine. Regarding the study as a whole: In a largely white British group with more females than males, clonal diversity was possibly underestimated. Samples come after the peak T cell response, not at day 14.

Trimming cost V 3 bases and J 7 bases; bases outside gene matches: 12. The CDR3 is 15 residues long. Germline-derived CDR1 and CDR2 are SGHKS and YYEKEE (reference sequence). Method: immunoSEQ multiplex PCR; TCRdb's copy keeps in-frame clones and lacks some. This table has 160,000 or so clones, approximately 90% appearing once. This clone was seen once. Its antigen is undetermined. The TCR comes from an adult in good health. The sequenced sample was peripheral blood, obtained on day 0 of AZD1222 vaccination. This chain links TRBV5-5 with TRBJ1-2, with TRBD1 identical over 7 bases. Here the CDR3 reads CASSSPTGPGFGYTF. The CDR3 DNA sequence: TGTGCCAGCAGCTCACCGACAGGGCCGGGGTTTGGCTACACCTTC.